This T cell receptor beta chain was captured in a study of vaccination and CD4 T cells after COVID-19. Sequencing of cultured CD4+ T cell DNA used the Oncomine TCR Beta short-read assay. TCRdb analysed the PCR reads with MiXCR anew, one entry per CDR3 protein. The table has about 21,000 distinct CDR3 sequences, roughly 47% seen once; the top ten hold 7% to 8.5%. Specified treatment: roughly 10-day PBMC culture with coronavirus spike peptide pools or control peptides (ViraFEST assay). The V gene end was trimmed by 3 bases and the J gene end by 6 bases; junction bases not matched to a gene: 10. CDR3 length: 16 residues. CDR1 and CDR2 (germline): SNHLY, FYNNEI. A note on this clonotype: The antigen remains unidentified.

The receptor was isolated from a human donor who had recovered from COVID-19. Source material: CD4+ T cells from blood, cultured in vitro. The chain recombines TRBV2 with TRBJ2-1; 8 bases align to TRBD2. The DNA of the CDR3 is TGTGCCAGCAGTGAGCAGGCGGGAGGATCACGCAATGAGCAGTTCTTC. Amino acids: CASSEQAGGSRNEQFF.